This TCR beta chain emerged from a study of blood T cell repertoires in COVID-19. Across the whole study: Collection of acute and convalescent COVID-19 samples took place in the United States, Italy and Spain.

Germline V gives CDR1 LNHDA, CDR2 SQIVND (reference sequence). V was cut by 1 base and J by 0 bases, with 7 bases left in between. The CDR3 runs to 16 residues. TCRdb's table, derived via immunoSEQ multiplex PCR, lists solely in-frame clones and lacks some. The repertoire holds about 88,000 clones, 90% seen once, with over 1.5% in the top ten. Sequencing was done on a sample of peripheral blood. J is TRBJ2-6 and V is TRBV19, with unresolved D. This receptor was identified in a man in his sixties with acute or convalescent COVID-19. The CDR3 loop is CASSIVVSSGANVLTF. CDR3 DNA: TGTGCCAGTAGTATAGTGGTGAGCTCTGGGGCCAACGTCCTGACTTTC.